A single sample is the source of the 27 T cell receptor beta chains below, sequenced in a study of T cell responses to AZD1222 COVID-19 vaccine. The table came from immunoSEQ multiplex PCR; TCRdb's copy has only in-frame clones and leaves some out. The repertoire includes about 140,000 clones, about nine tenths of them detected once, and more than 3% sits in the top ten. The sequenced sample was peripheral blood, obtained on day 0 of AZD1222 vaccination. Receptors were obtained from an adult in good health.

J is TRBJ2-1 and V is TRBV29-1; unclear D gene. CDR1 is SQVTM, CDR2 ANQGSEA, per germline. The CDR3 runs 14 residues. V shed 7 bases and J shed 0 bases, with 13 bases lying between them. The CDR3 protein is CSAFIGSSYNEQFF. The CDR3 nucleotides read TGCAGCGCCTTTATCGGCAGCTCCTACAATGAGCAGTTCTTC.

The DNA for the CDR3 is TGTGCCAGCAGTTACTCGACTAGCGGGGGGCCATACGAGCAGTACTTC. Translation gives CASSYSTSGGPYEQYF. This chain connects TRBV6-2 or TRBV6-3 to TRBJ2-7, with 13 bases aligning to TRBD2. Germline trimming cut 0 bases from V and 4 bases from J; bases unmatched to any gene: 3. The CDR3 is made up of 16 amino acids. Germline CDR1 reads MNHEY; CDR2 reads SVGEGT.

The genes are TRBV19 and TRBJ2-2; D is unresolved. The germline V and J ends were trimmed by 3 bases and 3 bases, with 11 bases remaining between them. Germline CDR1 reads LNHDA; CDR2 reads SQIVND (reference sequence). This CDR3 is 15 amino acids long. The CDR3 reads CASSMWDPDTGELFF. CDR3 nucleotides: TGTGCCAGTAGTATGTGGGATCCGGACACCGGGGAGCTGTTTTTT.

The gene calls are TRBV12-5 and TRBJ2-1; D perhaps matches TRBD2 (6 bases). The CDR3 is made up of 18 amino acids. The V and J ends lost 4 bases and 8 bases respectively, with 27 bases between them. Germline values: CDR1 LGHNT, CDR2 FRNRAP. CDR3 in amino acids: CASGSEHPTRALGDEQFF. The CDR3 DNA is TGTGCTAGTGGTTCCGAACACCCGACTAGGGCCCTGGGAGATGAGCAGTTCTTC.

This chain connects TRBV18 to TRBJ2-1, with 8 bases matching TRBD2. With V trimmed by 0 bases and J by 13 bases, 11 bases remained unmatched. There are 15 residues in the CDR3. Germline values: CDR1 KGHSH, CDR2 LQKENI. The CDR3 DNA sequence: TGTGCCAGCTCACCACCGACTAGCGAGGACGGGGAACAGTTCTTC. Protein: CASSPPTSEDGEQFF.

This clone was counted only a few times. The chain joins TRBV7-9 to TRBJ2-1; D might be TRBD2 (5 bases). The V end was cut by 2 bases, the J end by 5 bases, with 10 bases between. Germline V gene lookup returns CDR1 SEHNR and CDR2 FQNEAQ (reference sequence). The CDR3 runs to 14 residues. Written as DNA, the CDR3 is TGTGCCAGCAGCTTAATCCCCGGGGACAATGAGCAGTTCTTC. Residues: CASSLIPGDNEQFF.

J is TRBJ1-1 and V is TRBV12-3 or TRBV12-4; TRBD1 is a possible D gene (5 bases). The CDR3 has 12 amino acids. V lost 7 bases and J lost 8, with 14 bases in between. CDR3 sequence reads: CASTLKGSEAFF. Written as DNA, the CDR3 is TGTGCCAGCACTTTGAAGGGGTCGGAAGCTTTCTTT.

The chain carries TRBV6-2 or TRBV6-3 and TRBJ1-5, with D unresolved. Germline values: CDR1 MNHEY, CDR2 SVGEGT. V was shortened by 2 bases and J by 4 bases, with 9 bases between the two germline ends. The CDR3 is 14 residues long. CDR3 nucleotides: TGTGCCAGCAGTTACCACACGGTTAATCAGCCCCAGCATTTT. It translates to CASSYHTVNQPQHF.

The chain is built from TRBV7-9 and TRBJ1-6; 7 nucleotides agree with TRBD1. CDR1 SEHNR and CDR2 FQNEAQ come from the germline V gene (reference sequence). V lost 1 base to trimming and J lost 9 bases; unmatched junction nucleotides: 0. There are 13 residues in the CDR3. The CDR3 reads CASSLDRGSPLHF. The CDR3 DNA sequence: TGTGCCAGCAGCTTAGACAGGGGTTCACCCCTCCACTTT. Full variable domain (rest looked up from reference TRBV7-9 and TRBJ1-6): DTGVSQNPRHKITKRGQNVTFRCDPISEHNRLYWYRQTLGQGPEFLTYFQNEAQLEKSRLLSDRFSAERPKGSFSTLEIQRTEQGDSAMYLCASSLDRGSPLHFGNGTRLTVT.

CDR3 nucleotides: TGTGCCAGCAACCCGGCAGGCTATGGCTACACCTTC. Amino acid sequence: CASNPAGYGYTF. V gene TRBV2 combines with J gene TRBJ1-2; D is ambiguous. This CDR3 is built from 12 residues. Trimming pared 7 bases from V and 4 bases from J, leaving 10 bases between. Germline CDR1 is SNHLY and CDR2 is FYNNEI.

J is TRBJ1-5 and V is TRBV18; 7 bases agree with TRBD1. This CDR3 has 17 amino acids. The J segment lost 5 bases and the V segment lost 6 bases, leaving 16 bases of the junction unmatched. Germline CDR1 KGHSH, CDR2 LQKENI. The CDR3 sequence: CASSQQGQPLGYQPQHF. CDR3 bases: TGTGCCAGCTCCCAACAGGGACAGCCTTTGGGTTATCAGCCCCAGCATTTT.

This chain connects TRBV27 to TRBJ2-1, with 8 bases aligning to TRBD2. The CDR3 is made up of 16 amino acids. Losses at the gene ends were 4 bases for V and 7 bases for J; bases not matched to a gene: 12. Germline V lookup: CDR1 MNHEY, CDR2 SMNVEV (reference sequence). CDR3 loop: CASSSDLAGLGNEQFF. In DNA, the CDR3 is TGTGCCAGCAGTTCAGATCTAGCGGGCCTCGGGAATGAGCAGTTCTTC.

This clone turned up a few times. V is TRBV19 and J is TRBJ1-2; D gene uncertain. Trimming cost V 3 bases and J 4 bases, with 6 bases left between them. Germline V gene lookup returns CDR1 LNHDA and CDR2 SQIVND (reference sequence). This CDR3 spans 12 amino acids. The CDR3 DNA is TGTGCCAGTAGTATCGACACCTATGGCTACACCTTC. Residues: CASSIDTYGYTF.

The chain combines TRBV13 with TRBJ2-7, with D possibly matching TRBD2 (6 bases). Germline lookup yields CDR1 PRHDT and CDR2 FYEKMQ (reference sequence). CDR3 length equals 13 residues. The germline V and J ends were trimmed by 5 bases and 3 bases, with 11 bases remaining between them. Here the CDR3 DNA reads TGTGCCAGCAGCGGAGGGGCAGGCTACGAGCAGTACTTC. Its protein product is CASSGGAGYEQYF.

CDR3 sequence reads: CASSEEPSGTKQYF. In DNA form, the CDR3 reads TGTGCCAGCAGTGAAGAGCCTAGCGGGACCAAGCAGTACTTC. The chain is built from TRBV6-1 and TRBJ2-7, with TRBD2 matching over 9 bases. V gave up 1 base and J gave up 8 bases; unmatched junction bases: 6. From germline, CDR1 is MNHNS and CDR2 SASEGT. The CDR3 sequence is 14 residues long.

The chain couples TRBV18 to TRBJ1-1, with D possibly being TRBD1 (6 bases). The length of the CDR3 is 14 residues. Per germline, CDR1 KGHSH and CDR2 LQKENI. Trimming pared 5 bases from V and 1 base from J, leaving 11 bases between. Written as DNA, the CDR3 is TGTGCCAGCTCATGGGGGGGCAGGAACACTGAAGCTTTCTTT. Amino acid sequence: CASSWGGRNTEAFF.

The chain recombines TRBV19 with TRBJ2-1; D may correspond to TRBD1 or TRBD2 (5 bases each). The CDR3 loop spans 14 amino acids. V shed 7 bases and J shed 2 bases, with 12 bases lying between them. Germline CDR1 is LNHDA and CDR2 is SQIVND (reference sequence). Here the CDR3 reads CASMGDATYNEQFF. CDR3 DNA: TGTGCCAGTATGGGGGACGCCACCTACAATGAGCAGTTCTTC.

The gene calls are TRBV23-1 and TRBJ1-5, with D uncertain. TRBV23-1 qualifies as an ORF whose function is uncertain. This CDR3 spans 17 amino acids. The V end lost 3 bases, the J end lost 0 bases, and 15 bases lay between the germline ends. Here the CDR3 DNA reads TGCGCCAGCAGTCAGGATACAGCGGGGAATAGCAATCAGCCCCAGCATTTT. Protein: CASSQDTAGNSNQPQHF.

V is TRBV25-1 and J is TRBJ1-2; D might be TRBD1 (5 bases). The CDR3 is made up of 14 amino acids. Looked up from germline, CDR1 is MGHDK and CDR2 is SYGVNS. With 6 bases removed from V and 7 bases from J, the gap between germline ends came to 18 bases. The CDR3 DNA reads TGTGCCAGCAGATGGGGCGGGCAGGCAGGTGGCTACACCTTC. It codes for CASRWGGQAGGYTF.

The chain links TRBV2 to TRBJ1-5; the D is unclear. V was clipped by 1 base and J by 3 bases, with 10 bases between them. The CDR3 is 15 residues long. Germline lookup yields CDR1 SNHLY and CDR2 FYNNEI. DNA of the CDR3: TGTGCCAGCAGTGAAGGAGAGACGCACAATCAGCCCCAGCATTTT. Translation gives CASSEGETHNQPQHF.

The chain joins TRBV5-1 to TRBJ2-2, with 8 bases matching TRBD1. CDR1 and CDR2 (germline): SGHRS, YFSETQ. The CDR3 has 16 amino acids. J gave up 5 bases and V 4 bases, and 10 bases lay outside the gene matches. The CDR3 loop is CASSLRQGRKTGELFF. The CDR3 region has the DNA TGCGCCAGCAGCCTTCGACAGGGGAGAAAGACCGGGGAGCTGTTTTTT.

The rearrangement uses TRBV7-2 and TRBJ1-3, with D maybe TRBD1 (5 bases). This CDR3 spans 15 amino acids. Germline V gives CDR1 SGHTA, CDR2 FQGNSA. The V end lost 4 bases, the J end lost 0 bases, and 10 bases lay between the germline ends. The CDR3 protein is CASSWGGGSGNTIYF. The CDR3 bases are TGTGCCAGCAGCTGGGGCGGCGGCTCTGGAAACACCATATATTTT.

This rearrangement joins TRBV5-4 to TRBJ2-1, with D perhaps TRBD2 (6 bases). This CDR3 is 14 amino acids long. CDR1 is SGHNT and CDR2 is YYREEE in the germline V gene (reference sequence). V was trimmed by 1 base and J by 9 bases, leaving 14 bases between them. CDR3 nucleotides: TGTGCCAGCAGCTTGCGGGACTTCCCCCGTGAGCAGTTCTTC. Protein: CASSLRDFPREQFF.

The chain employs TRBV15 and TRBJ1-1; D is undetermined. There are 13 residues in the CDR3. Trimming cost V 0 bases and J 5 bases, with 7 bases left between them. Germline CDR1 is LNHNV and CDR2 is YYDKDF (reference sequence). DNA of the CDR3: TGTGCCACCAGCAGAGATGACCGGACTGAAGCTTTCTTT. It is translated as CATSRDDRTEAFF.

V and J are TRBV6-6 and TRBJ2-7; a possible D gene is TRBD1 (5 bases). Trimming left V 0 bases short and J 2 bases short, with 14 bases between. This CDR3 has 16 amino acids. Germline V gene sequence: CDR1 MNHNY, CDR2 SVGAGI (reference sequence). The DNA of the CDR3 is TGTGCCAGCAGTTACTCGCCGGACAAGGCGGCCTACGAGCAGTACTTC. Protein sequence: CASSYSPDKAAYEQYF.

The V gene is TRBV19, the J gene TRBJ2-7; 7 nucleotides match TRBD1. J was trimmed by 3 bases and V by 1 base; bases with no gene match: 3. The CDR3 spans 14 residues. The germline gives CDR1 LNHDA, CDR2 SQIVND (reference sequence). The CDR3, as DNA: TGTGCCAGTAGTATAGTGACAGGGATCTACGAGCAGTACTTC. It is translated as CASSIVTGIYEQYF.

This clone was found once. This chain links TRBV11-1 with TRBJ2-7; TRBD1 matches 9 bases. The CDR3 totals 16 residues. Germline CDR1 SGHAT, CDR2 FQDESV (reference sequence). The ends lost 3 bases at V and 0 bases at J; junction bases unmatched: 6. The CDR3 here is CASSFRTGVNSYEQYF. The DNA for the CDR3 is TGTGCCAGCAGCTTCCGGACAGGGGTCAACTCCTACGAGCAGTACTTC.